The 28 T cell receptor beta chains below were found in one sample sequenced in a study of blood T cell repertoires in COVID-19. Data came from immunoSEQ multiplex PCR; TCRdb stores just in-frame clones and leaves some out. The sample shows 71,000 or so clones, just under 85% of them seen only once. Sequenced material: peripheral blood. Every receptor here comes from an older man with acute or convalescent COVID-19.

The chain recombines TRBV7-3 with TRBJ2-1, with a possible D match to TRBD2 (6 bases). The ends were cut back, 4 bases at V and 3 bases at J, with 13 bases in the middle. The CDR3 is 15 residues long. CDR1 is SGHTA and CDR2 is FQGTGA in the germline V gene. CDR3 loop: CASSSGLSYYNEQFF. CDR3 bases: TGTGCCAGCAGCTCGGGACTGTCATACTACAATGAGCAGTTCTTC.

The rearrangement links TRBV4-1 to TRBJ2-2; possibly TRBD1 for D (5 bases). The CDR3 has 13 amino acids. Per the germline V gene, CDR1 is MGHRA and CDR2 is YSYEKL. The ends were cut back, 0 bases at V and 6 bases at J, with 5 bases in the middle. The CDR3 here is CASSQEQAGELFF. The CDR3 DNA is TGCGCCAGCAGCCAAGAACAGGCCGGGGAGCTGTTTTTT.

The rearrangement joins TRBV5-1 to TRBJ1-1, with D unclear. Trimming cost V 0 bases and J 6 bases, with 6 bases left between them. The CDR3 totals 12 residues. CDR1 and CDR2 from the germline V gene are SGHRS and YFSETQ. The CDR3 DNA reads TGCGCCAGCAGCTTGGTAGACTCTGAAGCTTTCTTT. This translates into CASSLVDSEAFF.

This chain's CDR3 is CASRRTDTDTQYF. The DNA for the CDR3 is TGTGCCAGCAGGCGGACAGACACAGATACGCAGTATTTT. V and J are TRBV12-3 or TRBV12-4 and TRBJ2-3; a possible D gene is TRBD1 (6 bases). Trimming pared 6 bases from V and 2 bases from J, leaving 9 bases between. The CDR3 is made up of 13 amino acids.

This chain joins TRBV30 and TRBJ1-5, with 9 positions matching TRBD1. Germline CDR1 is GTSNPN and CDR2 is SVGIG (reference sequence). The J segment lost 6 bases and the V segment lost 5 bases, leaving 5 bases of the junction unmatched. CDR3 size: 13 residues. The CDR3 region is CAWETGGGQPQHF. Written as DNA, the CDR3 is TGTGCCTGGGAGACAGGGGGTGGTCAGCCCCAGCATTTT.

This clone was counted once. V usage is TRBV10-2 and J usage is TRBJ2-1; 10 bases agree with TRBD2. Looked up from germline, CDR1 is WSHSY and CDR2 is SAAADI. V trimming: 7 bases; J trimming: 4 bases; junction bases outside the gene matches: 13. The CDR3 sequence is 17 residues long. The chain's CDR3 is CASTNSGASGSYNEQFF. The CDR3 DNA reads as TGCGCCAGCACTAACTCAGGGGCTAGCGGGAGTTACAATGAGCAGTTCTTC.

The chain uses TRBV24-1 and TRBJ2-1; 9 nucleotides agree with TRBD2. Germline-derived CDR1 and CDR2 are KGHDR and SFDVKD. Trimming removed 5 bases from V and 12 bases from J; junction bases left unmatched: 7. The CDR3 spans 13 residues. CDR3 amino acids: CATSVLASGAQFF. In nucleotides, the CDR3 is TGTGCCACCAGTGTTCTCGCTAGCGGGGCGCAGTTCTTC.

V usage is TRBV10-3 and J usage is TRBJ1-2, with D unresolved. CDR1 and CDR2 from the germline V gene are ENHRY and SYGVKD. The germline V and J ends were trimmed by 10 bases and 3 bases, with 18 bases remaining between them. This CDR3 is 14 amino acids long. The CDR3 loop is CATDSGESYYGYTF. Here the CDR3 DNA reads TGTGCCACCGATTCCGGGGAGAGTTACTATGGCTACACCTTC.

The chain uses TRBV10-3 and TRBJ2-7; no reliable D call. The V end was cut by 4 bases, the J end by 1 base, with 14 bases between. The CDR3 extends over 15 amino acids. Germline V gives CDR1 ENHRY, CDR2 SYGVKD. CDR3 loop: CAISVGSEISYEQYF. CDR3 in DNA: TGTGCCATCAGTGTAGGAAGCGAAATTTCCTACGAGCAGTACTTC.

The chain employs TRBV7-9 and TRBJ1-1; 9 nucleotides agree with TRBD1. Per germline, CDR1 SEHNR and CDR2 FQNEAQ (reference sequence). V gave up 1 base and J gave up 3 bases; unmatched junction bases: 6. This CDR3 region has 16 residues. The CDR3 loop is CASSLGFGTGYTEAFF. The CDR3 bases are TGTGCCAGCAGCTTAGGTTTTGGGACAGGGTACACTGAAGCTTTCTTT.

This clone was seen just once. Different DNA sequences within this sample yield the same CDR3. This chain connects TRBV28 to TRBJ2-2; TRBD1 matches 8 bases. This CDR3 region has 13 residues. With 4 bases clipped from V and 6 bases from J, the junction kept 1 base outside the gene matches. Looked up from germline, CDR1 is MDHEN and CDR2 is SYDVKM. The CDR3 region is CASSSTGAGELFF. The CDR3 nucleotides read TGTGCCAGCAGTTCGACAGGGGCCGGGGAGCTGTTTTTT.

The J gene is TRBJ1-1, the V gene TRBV6-1; D not certain. Germline V gene lookup returns CDR1 MNHNS and CDR2 SASEGT. The CDR3 runs 12 residues. Trimming pared 2 bases from V and 1 base from J, leaving 2 bases between. The CDR3 DNA follows: TGTGCCAGCAGTGAACAGAACACTGAAGCTTTCTTT. Translated, it gives CASSEQNTEAFF.

V and J are TRBV28 and TRBJ2-5; 11 bases are shared with TRBD2. The CDR3 is 14 residues long. CDR1 and CDR2 (germline): MDHEN, SYDVKM. Trimming cost V 6 bases and J 4 bases; bases outside gene matches: 4. In DNA form, the CDR3 reads TGTGCCAGCAGGGGGACTAGCGGTAGAGAGACCCAGTACTTC. It yields the protein CASRGTSGRETQYF.

V and J are TRBV19 and TRBJ1-2; the D is unclear. The CDR3 totals 13 residues. In germline, CDR1 is LNHDA, CDR2 SQIVND (reference sequence). Trimming pared 3 bases from V and 5 bases from J, leaving 10 bases between. Here the CDR3 DNA reads TGTGCCAGTAGTATGGGCAGTCGATATGGCTACACCTTC. The encoded protein is CASSMGSRYGYTF.

As DNA, the CDR3 is TGTGCCAGCAGCCAACAGCCCTTTAGCAATCAGCCCCAGCATTTT. It yields the protein CASSQQPFSNQPQHF. V gene TRBV5-5 combines with J gene TRBJ1-5; no clear D gene. This CDR3 is 15 amino acids long. Trimming shortened V by 4 bases and J by 0 bases, and 11 bases separated the two germline ends. Germline values: CDR1 SGHKS, CDR2 YYEKEE (reference sequence).

The chain combines TRBV12-3 or TRBV12-4 with TRBJ2-7; D is uncertain. V lost 2 bases and J 3 bases, leaving 8 bases between the germline ends. This CDR3 contains 13 residues. CDR3 residues: CASSLHKIYEQYF. Here the CDR3 DNA reads TGTGCCAGCAGTTTACACAAGATCTACGAGCAGTACTTC.

This clone was counted many times. The sample carries other DNA sequences with the same CDR3. The genes are TRBV6-2 or TRBV6-3 and TRBJ1-5; no clear D gene. V dropped 0 bases and J dropped 0 bases, with 6 bases sitting between them. The CDR3 spans 15 residues. CDR1 and CDR2 from the germline V gene are MNHEY and SVGEGT. The chain's CDR3 is CASSYSGYSNQPQHF. CDR3 coding DNA: TGTGCCAGCAGTTACTCGGGCTATAGCAATCAGCCCCAGCATTTT.

The chain carries TRBV7-8 and TRBJ2-7; 9 bases agree with TRBD2. This CDR3 is built from 15 residues. Looked up from germline, CDR1 is SGHVS and CDR2 is FQNEAQ. The V segment lost 5 bases and the J segment 0 bases; nucleotides outside the gene matches: 5. Here the CDR3 reads CASSPLTSGSYEQYF. The CDR3, as DNA: TGTGCCAGCAGCCCCCTGACTAGCGGCTCCTACGAGCAGTACTTC.

The chain uses TRBV27 and TRBJ1-1; no clear D gene. This CDR3 spans 16 amino acids. V lost 3 bases to trimming and J lost 1 base, with 15 bases between them. CDR1 and CDR2 from the germline V gene are MNHEY and SMNVEV (reference sequence). CDR3 nucleotides: TGTGCCAGCAGTTTTACGGGTACGCCTCAGAACACTGAAGCTTTCTTT. Its translation is CASSFTGTPQNTEAFF.

The CDR3 is CASRRGGDSPLHF. The CDR3 nucleotides read TGTGCCAGCAGGCGCGGAGGGGATTCACCCCTCCACTTT. V is TRBV5-5 and J is TRBJ1-6, with a possible D match to TRBD1 (5 bases). CDR3 length: 13 amino acids. CDR1 is SGHKS, CDR2 YYEKEE, per germline (reference sequence). Deletions cut 5 bases from V and 8 bases from J, with 11 bases between.

This clone was seen just once. The V and J genes are TRBV30 and TRBJ2-3, with a tentative D call TRBD2 (6 bases). The CDR3 has 16 residues. V dropped 2 bases and J dropped 3 bases, with 18 bases sitting between them. The germline gives CDR1 GTSNPN, CDR2 SVGIG (reference sequence). CDR3 protein: CAWSLGQRRGTDTQYF. The CDR3 bases are TGTGCCTGGAGTCTCGGCCAGCGTCGGGGGACAGATACGCAGTATTTT.

V is TRBV7-9 and J is TRBJ1-4, with 7 bases fitting TRBD1. Trimming removed 6 bases from V and 6 bases from J; junction bases left unmatched: 7. CDR1 is SEHNR and CDR2 is FQNEAQ in the germline V gene (reference sequence). The CDR3 covers 14 residues. The CDR3 region has the DNA TGTGCCAGCAGTCCGGGACAGCCTGATGAAAAACTGTTTTTT. It translates to CASSPGQPDEKLFF.

The chain joins TRBV7-8 to TRBJ2-1; TRBD1 matches 9 bases. The CDR3 is 17 amino acids. V shed 1 base and J 5 bases; nucleotides not matched to a gene: 9. The germline V gene encodes CDR1 SGHVS and CDR2 FQNEAQ. CDR3 residues: CASSLGWRQGVDNEQFF. CDR3 in DNA: TGTGCCAGCAGCTTAGGCTGGCGACAGGGGGTGGACAATGAGCAGTTCTTC.

The V call is TRBV7-2, the J call TRBJ2-1; 9 bases are a match to TRBD2. This CDR3 is built from 17 residues. After removal of 4 bases from V and 8 bases from J, the junction contained 15 bases not matched to a gene. Germline V CDR1 and CDR2: SGHTA, FQGNSA. In nucleotides, the CDR3 is TGTGCCAGCAGCTCTAAAAGCGGGAGGCGCCCCGTGTATGAGCAGTTCTTC. Translation: CASSSKSGRRPVYEQFF.

This chain connects TRBV10-1 to TRBJ2-1; D unclear. Germline CDR1 WNHNN, CDR2 SYGVQD (reference sequence). CDR3 length: 12 amino acids. V lost 6 bases, J lost 7 bases, and 10 bases lay in between. In DNA, the CDR3 is TGCGCCAGCAGCAAAACAAATAATGAGCAGTTCTTC. Residues: CASSKTNNEQFF.

The chain uses TRBV6-5 and TRBJ2-7; 7 bases agree with TRBD1. The trim removed 10 bases at V and 2 bases at J, leaving 11 bases unmatched. Per germline, CDR1 MNHEY and CDR2 SVGAGI. This CDR3 comprises 14 residues. CDR3 nucleotide sequence: TGTGCCACCCAAGGCCCGGGACAGACCTACGAGCAGTACTTC. This translates into CATQGPGQTYEQYF.

In nucleotides, the CDR3 is TGTGCCAGTAGTCCCCCTAGGAAATATGGCTACACCTTC. Translated: CASSPPRKYGYTF. The chain recombines TRBV19 with TRBJ1-2; no firm D call. With 5 bases removed from V and 5 bases from J, the gap between germline ends came to 12 bases. CDR1 LNHDA and CDR2 SQIVND come from the germline V gene (reference sequence). This CDR3 spans 13 amino acids.

A single count supports this clone. The chain combines TRBV29-1 with TRBJ2-3; D is unresolved. Germline V lookup: CDR1 SQVTM, CDR2 ANQGSEA. The CDR3 has 13 amino acids. V lost 4 bases to trimming and J lost 3 bases, with 11 bases between them. DNA of the CDR3: TGCAGCGTTGCCTCCCCCTCTACAGATACGCAGTATTTT. As protein: CSVASPSTDTQYF.